This passage covers 20 T cell receptor beta chains from one sample sequenced in a study of early T cells in non-severe SARS-CoV-2 infection. TCRdb processed the 5' RACE reads anew with MiXCR; each CDR3 protein has one entry. In the table there are 65,000 to 90,000 distinct CDR3 sequences, roughly an eighth of which are singletons. The sample was whole blood. The receptors were sampled from an adult who was a healthcare worker with PCR-confirmed SARS-CoV-2 infection or an uninfected control (not recorded which).

This clonotype came up many times. V gene TRBV7-9 combines with J gene TRBJ2-5; D remains ambiguous. Germline V gene data show CDR1 as SEHNR and CDR2 as FQNEAQ (reference sequence). This CDR3 has 15 amino acids. V was pared by 0 bases and J by 4 bases, with 12 bases between. DNA for the CDR3: TGTGCCAGCAGCTTAGCGGCGATTAGGCTAGAGACCCAGTACTTC. Residues: CASSLAAIRLETQYF. Using reference TRBV7-9 and TRBJ2-5 for the parts outside the CDR3, the full variable domain is DTGVSQNPRHKITKRGQNVTFRCDPISEHNRLYWYRQTLGQGPEFLTYFQNEAQLEKSRLLSDRFSAERPKGSFSTLEIQRTEQGDSAMYLCASSLAAIRLETQYFGPGTRLLVL.

V usage is TRBV21-1 and J usage is TRBJ1-1. TRBV21-1 is reported as a pseudogene. The CDR3 consists of 18 residues. CDR3 residues: CASSKRRPSDNMNTEAFF. The DNA for the CDR3 is TGTGCCAGCAGCAAAAGGAGACCTTCCGATAACATGAACACTGAAGCTTTCTTT.

With respect to this clonotype: The CDR3 does not close with the conserved phenylalanine or tryptophan, likely indicating a read error. The chain combines TRBV25-1 with TRBJ2-1, with TRBD2 identical over 8 bases. V dropped 1 base and J dropped 0; count of bases not matched to a gene: 5. The germline gives CDR1 MGHDK, CDR2 SYGVNS. The CDR3 spans 17 residues. CDR3 sequence (DNA): TGTGCCAGCAGTGAATGGGTGAGCGGGAGCTCCTACAATGAGCAGTTCTCC. Its translation: CASSEWVSGSSYNEQFS.

A few counts support this clonotype. The CDR3 DNA is TGCAGCGCCCTCCGGGACAGGACGATACAAGAGACCCAGTACTTC. Translating it yields CSALRDRTIQETQYF. V and J are TRBV29-1 and TRBJ2-5; 8 nucleotides match TRBD1. J lost 2 bases, V lost 7 bases, and 12 bases had no gene match. The CDR3 extends over 15 amino acids. CDR1 and CDR2 (germline): SQVTM, ANQGSEA.

This clonotype occurred a few times. The V gene is TRBV2, the J gene TRBJ1-1; D remains ambiguous. Germline V gives CDR1 SNHLY, CDR2 FYNNEI. The CDR3 covers 14 residues. V was pared by 4 bases and J by 1 base, with 10 bases between. CDR3 amino acids: CASSVRAKNTEAFF. The CDR3 bases are TGTGCCAGCAGTGTTCGTGCCAAGAACACTGAAGCTTTCTTT. Together with reference TRBV2 and TRBJ1-1, the CDR3 gives the full variable domain: EPEVTQTPSHQVTQMGQEVILRCVPISNHLYFYWYRQILGQKVEFLVSFYNNEISEKSEIFDDQFSVERPDGSNFTLKIRSTKLEDSAMYFCASSVRAKNTEAFFGQGTRLTVV.

This clonotype appeared a few times. The V and J genes are TRBV2 and TRBJ1-2, with a possible D match to TRBD1 (6 bases). Germline values: CDR1 SNHLY, CDR2 FYNNEI. With 4 bases removed from V and 2 bases from J, the gap between germline ends came to 26 bases. The CDR3 covers 19 residues. CDR3 region: CASSATRGGTSLGNYGYTF. The CDR3 bases are TGTGCCAGCAGTGCTACCCGAGGGGGTACTTCTCTGGGGAACTATGGCTACACCTTC. The full variable domain, rest sourced from reference TRBV2 and TRBJ1-2, is EPEVTQTPSHQVTQMGQEVILRCVPISNHLYFYWYRQILGQKVEFLVSFYNNEISEKSEIFDDQFSVERPDGSNFTLKIRSTKLEDSAMYFCASSATRGGTSLGNYGYTFGSGTRLTVV.

This clonotype was counted many times. The V gene is TRBV4-2, the J gene TRBJ2-7; tentative D call: TRBD1 (6 bases). The germline V gene has CDR1 LGHNA and CDR2 YNFKEQ. The CDR3 runs 14 residues. V was pared by 1 base and J by 2 bases, with 9 bases between. The DNA of the CDR3 is TGTGCCAGCAGCCAAGGGACAGCTGCCTACGAGCAGTACTTC. This sequence encodes CASSQGTAAYEQYF.

This clonotype was recorded many times. The chain combines TRBV12-3 or TRBV12-4 with TRBJ2-2; D is possibly TRBD1 (6 bases). This CDR3 contains 15 residues. V lost 5 bases, J lost 0 bases, and 10 bases lay in between. CDR3 amino acids: CASSRDRSNTGELFF. DNA of the CDR3: TGTGCCAGCAGTCGAGACAGGTCGAACACCGGGGAGCTGTTTTTT.

In its sample, this clonotype was seen a few times. The V and J genes are TRBV7-8 and TRBJ2-1; TRBD1 matches at 7 bases. Germline-derived CDR1 and CDR2 are SGHVS and FQNEAQ. V gave up 4 bases and J gave up 4 bases; unmatched junction bases: 10. This CDR3 has 16 amino acids. Here the CDR3 DNA reads TGTGCCAGCAGCTCCCACCGGGACAGAACTTACAATGAGCAGTTCTTC. It codes for CASSSHRDRTYNEQFF.

This clonotype turned up a few times. One end of the junction does not line up with germline, which may come from a read error. The chain combines TRBV7-8 with TRBJ1-5; D remains unclear. The germline gives CDR1 SGHVS, CDR2 FQNEAQ. The CDR3 is 17 amino acids. This chain's CDR3 is CASSVARTPRSNQPQHF. CDR3 DNA: TGTGCCAGCAGCGTAGCTAGGACCCCGAGAAGCAATCAGCCCCAGCATTTT.

This clonotype was seen more than once but under ten times. This chain links TRBV29-1 with TRBJ1-5, with D tentatively TRBD1 (5 bases). The CDR3 loop spans 13 amino acids. Germline V lookup: CDR1 SQVTM, CDR2 ANQGSEA. The V end was cut by 4 bases, the J end by 1 base, with 8 bases between. CDR3 loop: CSVGEGSNQPQHF. CDR3 sequence (DNA): TGCAGCGTTGGGGAGGGGAGCAATCAGCCCCAGCATTTT.

This clonotype was detected a few times. The V and J genes are TRBV10-3 and TRBJ2-7; either TRBD1 or TRBD2 may fit D (5 bases each). Germline V CDR1 and CDR2: ENHRY, SYGVKD. CDR3 length: 16 amino acids. Trimming removed 8 bases from V and 1 base from J, with 21 bases in between. The CDR3 region has the DNA TGTGCCATCGGTGGGGGTGAGACACCCTTATCCTACGAGCAGTACTTC. Protein: CAIGGGETPLSYEQYF.

This clonotype was detected a few times. V is TRBV12-5 and J is TRBJ2-2; 9 bases line up with TRBD1. CDR3 length: 16 amino acids. The trim removed 2 bases at V and 5 bases at J, leaving 6 bases unmatched. Germline lookup yields CDR1 LGHNT and CDR2 FRNRAP. This CDR3 is CASGLLGTGLTGELFF. DNA for the CDR3: TGTGCTAGTGGTTTGCTCGGGACAGGGTTGACCGGGGAGCTGTTTTTT. Supplemented by reference TRBV12-5 and TRBJ2-2, the full variable domain reads DARVTQTPRHKVTEMGQEVTMRCQPILGHNTVFWYRQTMMQGLELLAYFRNRAPLDDSGMPKDRFSAEMPDATLATLKIQPSEPRDSAVYFCASGLLGTGLTGELFFGEGSRLTVL.

A few counts support this clonotype. J is TRBJ2-5 and V is TRBV29-1; 9 positions match TRBD1. CDR1 is SQVTM and CDR2 is ANQGSEA in the germline V gene. V lost 5 bases, J lost 4 bases, and 5 bases stayed unmatched. The CDR3 has 13 amino acids. The chain's CDR3 is CSVNRGQGETQYF. The CDR3 DNA follows: TGCAGCGTTAACCGGGGACAGGGAGAGACCCAGTACTTC.

This chain uses TRBV5-1 with TRBJ1-5; D unresolved. Germline CDR1 reads SGHRS; CDR2 reads YFSETQ. The CDR3 runs to 15 residues. V was clipped by 0 bases and J by 4 bases, with 11 bases between them. The CDR3 DNA follows: TGCGCCAGCAGCTTGGATGGCAGCCCTAATCAGCCCCAGCATTTT. Its protein is CASSLDGSPNQPQHF.

This clonotype showed up just a few times. The chain uses TRBV4-1 and TRBJ2-1; 9 bases line up with TRBD1. CDR1 is MGHRA, CDR2 YSYEKL, per germline. The CDR3 has 17 amino acids. Trimming removed 1 base from V and 3 bases from J; junction bases left unmatched: 7. The CDR3 spells CASSQGQTGGVYNEQFF. Here the CDR3 DNA reads TGCGCCAGCAGCCAAGGCCAGACAGGGGGAGTCTACAATGAGCAGTTCTTC.

In this sample, this clonotype turned up many times. The chain employs TRBV12-2 and TRBJ2-5; TRBD1 is the table's D call and was not checked against the DNA. TRBV12-2 is a listed pseudogene. The CDR3 is made up of 18 amino acids. CDR3 nucleotides: TGTGCAAGTCGCTTAGCGGGTTACCGGGGGAAGGAAGAAGAGACCCAGTACTTC. Its translation is CASRLAGYRGKEEETQYF.

V usage is TRBV6-5 and J usage is TRBJ1-4; D uncertain. Germline CDR1 is MNHEY and CDR2 is SVGAGI. V lost 6 bases to trimming and J lost 7 bases, with 12 bases between them. The CDR3 totals 13 residues. The CDR3 DNA follows: TGTGCCAGCAGAGACGGAGGAGGTGAAAAACTGTTTTTT. Protein sequence: CASRDGGGEKLFF.

This clonotype was seen a few times. V is TRBV2 and J is TRBJ2-7; the match to TRBD2 covers 8 bases. In germline, CDR1 is SNHLY, CDR2 FYNNEI. CDR3 length equals 15 residues. Germline trimming cut 0 bases from V and 4 bases from J; bases unmatched to any gene: 5. The CDR3 region is CASSEATGGPYEQYF. DNA of the CDR3: TGTGCCAGCAGTGAAGCTACGGGAGGGCCTTACGAGCAGTACTTC.

The V gene is TRBV11-3, the J gene TRBJ2-1, with D possibly TRBD1 on 5 matching bases. The V gene lost 5 bases and the J gene lost 8 bases, with 10 bases spanning the gap. Germline lookup yields CDR1 SGHNT and CDR2 YENEEA. The CDR3 consists of 12 residues. The CDR3 sequence: CASSLTGYEQFF. DNA of the CDR3: TGTGCCAGCAGCCTAACAGGATATGAGCAGTTCTTC.